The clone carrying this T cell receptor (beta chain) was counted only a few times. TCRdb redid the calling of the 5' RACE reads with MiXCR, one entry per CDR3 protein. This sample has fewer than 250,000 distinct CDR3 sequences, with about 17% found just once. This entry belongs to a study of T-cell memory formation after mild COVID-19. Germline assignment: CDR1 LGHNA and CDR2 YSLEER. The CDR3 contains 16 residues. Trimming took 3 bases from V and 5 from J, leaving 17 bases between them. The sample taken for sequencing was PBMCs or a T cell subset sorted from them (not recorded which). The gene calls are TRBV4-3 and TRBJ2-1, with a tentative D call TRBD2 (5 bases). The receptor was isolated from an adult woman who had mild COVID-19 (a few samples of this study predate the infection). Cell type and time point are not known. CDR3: CASSHTAASRDNEQFF. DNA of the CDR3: TGCGCCAGCAGCCATACAGCGGCCTCAAGGGACAATGAGCAGTTCTTC.